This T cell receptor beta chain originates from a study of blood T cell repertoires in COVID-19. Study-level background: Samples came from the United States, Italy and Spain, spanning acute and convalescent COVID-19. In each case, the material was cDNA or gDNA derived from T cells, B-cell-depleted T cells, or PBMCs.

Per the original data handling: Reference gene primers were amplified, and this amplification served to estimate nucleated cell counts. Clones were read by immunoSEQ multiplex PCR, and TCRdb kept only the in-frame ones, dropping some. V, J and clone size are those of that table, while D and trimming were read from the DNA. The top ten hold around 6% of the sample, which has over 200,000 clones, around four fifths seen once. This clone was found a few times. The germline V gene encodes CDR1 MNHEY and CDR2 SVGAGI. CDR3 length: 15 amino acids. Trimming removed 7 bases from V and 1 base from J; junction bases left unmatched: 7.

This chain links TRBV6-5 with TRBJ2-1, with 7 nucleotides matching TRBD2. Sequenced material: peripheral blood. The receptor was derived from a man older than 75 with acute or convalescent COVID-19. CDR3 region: CASTHRTRSYNEQFF. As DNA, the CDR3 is TGTGCCAGCACCCACAGGACTAGATCCTACAATGAGCAGTTCTTC.